These 32 T cell receptor beta chains came from one sample sequenced in a study of cytomegalovirus exposure and HLA in healthy donors. Vbeta (60) and Jbeta (13) primers were used in the PCR. TCRdb's copy holds only in-frame clones and misses some; the assay was immunoSEQ multiplex PCR. The sample contains around 33,000 clones, less than 85% of which appear only once. The sequenced sample was PBMCs. The origin of the receptors is a woman aged 30 to 39 in good health and CMV-seropositive.

V is TRBV10-1 and J is TRBJ1-3; D is unclear. The germline V gene encodes CDR1 WNHNN and CDR2 SYGVQD (reference sequence). Trimming took 3 bases from V and 0 from J, leaving 6 bases between them. CDR3 size: 14 residues. DNA of the CDR3: TGCGCCAGCAGTGACAGGCGCTCTGGAAACACCATATATTTT. Translated: CASSDRRSGNTIYF.

The chain combines TRBV11-2 with TRBJ2-3, with 12 bases that match TRBD2. This CDR3 is built from 17 residues. Trimming took 7 bases from V and 1 from J; bases not matched to a gene: 9. Germline loops: CDR1 SGHAT, CDR2 FQNNGV. Here the CDR3 DNA reads TGTGCCAGCAACCACCAGGCTAGCGGGGGGGGCACAGATACGCAGTATTTT. It is translated as CASNHQASGGGTDTQYF.

This chain joins TRBV6-1 and TRBJ2-7; 11 bases agree with TRBD1. CDR1 and CDR2 (germline): MNHNS, SASEGT. V was clipped by 8 bases and J by 2 bases; unmatched bases: 8. This CDR3 spans 15 amino acids. In DNA, the CDR3 is TGTGCCAGCGCTCGCGCGGGACAGGGGGCCTACGAGCAGTACTTC. Protein: CASARAGQGAYEQYF.

Concerning this clone itself: A read error may produce the germline difference seen at one junction end. The genes are TRBV7-9 and TRBJ2-5; D is ambiguous. The CDR3 is 15 residues long. CDR1 SEHNR and CDR2 FQNEAQ come from the germline V gene (reference sequence). The CDR3 reads CSSTFSEEFQETQYF. CDR3 nucleotide sequence: TGTTCCAGCACCTTTTCCGAGGAGTTCCAAGAGACCCAGTACTTC.

This clone was observed a few times. The rearrangement links TRBV7-6 to TRBJ1-2; D may be TRBD1 (6 bases). The CDR3 sequence is 15 residues long. Trimming pared 4 bases from V and 2 bases from J, leaving 14 bases between. Germline V gene lookup returns CDR1 SGHVS and CDR2 FNYEAQ. CDR3 region: CASSSGDAGNYGYTF. The CDR3 DNA sequence: TGTGCCAGCAGCTCAGGGGACGCCGGCAACTATGGCTACACCTTC.

The rearrangement uses TRBV29-1 and TRBJ1-3; TRBD1 matches at 8 bases. Unmatched junction bases numbered 2, after V lost 4 bases and J lost 3 bases. CDR1 is SQVTM and CDR2 is ANQGSEA in the germline V gene. CDR3 length equals 13 residues. The CDR3 DNA follows: TGCAGCGTTGGTGGACAGGGTGGAAACACCATATATTTT. As protein: CSVGGQGGNTIYF.

The V call is TRBV7-2, the J call TRBJ1-4, with a weak D call TRBD1 (5 bases). The CDR3 covers 16 residues. The V gene's germline CDR1 is SGHTA and CDR2 FQGNSA. Trimming stripped 1 base from V and 6 bases from J, with 15 bases between. The CDR3 DNA follows: TGTGCCAGCAGCTTAGGGTACTCCCCGGGGGATGAAAAACTGTTTTTT. This translates into CASSLGYSPGDEKLFF.

The genes are TRBV29-1 and TRBJ2-6; D might be TRBD1 (5 bases). CDR1 and CDR2 (germline): SQVTM, ANQGSEA. With 6 bases removed from V and 3 bases from J, the gap between germline ends came to 12 bases. The CDR3 loop spans 14 amino acids. CDR3 sequence reads: CSVATGGGANVLTF. The CDR3 coding sequence is TGCAGCGTCGCTACAGGTGGTGGGGCCAACGTCCTGACTTTC.

The CDR3 protein is CASSFGQANQPQHF. In DNA, the CDR3 is TGTGCCAGCAGCTTTGGACAGGCGAATCAGCCCCAGCATTTT. This chain joins TRBV5-6 and TRBJ1-5, with 7 bases fitting TRBD1. CDR3 size: 14 residues. In germline, CDR1 is SGHDT, CDR2 YYEEEE. The V segment lost 2 bases and the J segment 4 bases; nucleotides outside the gene matches: 3.

V gene TRBV30 combines with J gene TRBJ2-7; no reliable D call. The CDR3 contains 14 residues. Germline loops: CDR1 GTSNPN, CDR2 SVGIG (reference sequence). V was cut by 0 bases and J by 3 bases, with 12 bases left in between. CDR3 nucleotides: TGTGCCTGGAGTGTAGCCCAAGTCCTCTACGAGCAGTACTTC. It encodes CAWSVAQVLYEQYF.

Points on this clone: The same CDR3 is also encoded by other DNA sequences in this sample. The chain recombines TRBV2 with TRBJ1-5, with 9 bases fitting TRBD1. J gave up 1 base and V 5 bases, and 6 bases lay outside the gene matches. Germline CDR1 reads SNHLY; CDR2 reads FYNNEI. The CDR3 extends over 16 amino acids. This CDR3 is CASSSPGTGSNQPQHF. In DNA, the CDR3 is TGTGCCAGCAGTTCTCCCGGGACAGGGAGCAATCAGCCCCAGCATTTT.

The gene calls are TRBV15 and TRBJ2-1; D is ambiguous. This CDR3 has 14 residues. V shed 9 bases and J shed 0 bases, with 12 bases lying between them. The V gene's germline CDR1 is LNHNV and CDR2 YYDKDF (reference sequence). In DNA, the CDR3 is TGTGCCACACGGCCCTGGGCCTCCTACAATGAGCAGTTCTTC. Protein: CATRPWASYNEQFF.

CDR3 in DNA: TGTGCCAGCAGCTTTCAGGGTTTGTCCCACACCATATATTTT. This encodes CASSFQGLSHTIYF. The chain combines TRBV7-9 with TRBJ1-3; D possibly corresponds to TRBD1 (5 bases). Per germline, CDR1 SEHNR and CDR2 FQNEAQ (reference sequence). The CDR3 runs 14 residues. The V and J ends lost 3 bases and 8 bases respectively, with 14 bases between them. The complete variable domain, with remaining parts taken from reference TRBV7-9 and TRBJ1-3, reads DTGVSQNPRHKITKRGQNVTFRCDPISEHNRLYWYRQTLGQGPEFLTYFQNEAQLEKSRLLSDRFSAERPKGSFSTLEIQRTEQGDSAMYLCASSFQGLSHTIYFGEGSWLTVV.

The V gene is TRBV10-2, the J gene TRBJ2-1; D remains ambiguous. Germline V gene data show CDR1 as WSHSY and CDR2 as SAAADI. CDR3 size: 14 residues. V lost 7 bases to trimming and J lost 6 bases, with 16 bases between them. CDR3 bases: TGCGCCAGCATGTCGATAACCGGTTCCAATGAGCAGTTCTTC. Protein sequence: CASMSITGSNEQFF.

The chain couples TRBV5-1 to TRBJ2-1; 11 positions agree with TRBD2. The CDR3 is made up of 14 amino acids. Trimming at V came to 3 bases and at J to 6 bases, leaving 2 bases not matched to a gene. Looked up from germline, CDR1 is SGHRS and CDR2 is YFSETQ. CDR3 sequence: CASSSTSGANEQFF. The DNA of the CDR3 is TGCGCCAGCAGCTCGACTAGCGGGGCCAATGAGCAGTTCTTC.

The rearrangement joins TRBV9 to TRBJ2-4, with TRBD2 matching 11 bases. Unmatched junction bases numbered 7, after V lost 4 bases and J lost 4 bases. Germline V CDR1 and CDR2: SGDLS, YYNGEE. There are 16 residues in the CDR3. This CDR3 reads CASSSTGTSGKNIQYF. The CDR3 nucleotides are TGTGCCAGCAGCTCCACAGGGACTAGCGGAAAAAACATTCAGTACTTC.

This sequence joins TRBV6-5 and TRBJ2-4; 10 nucleotides line up with TRBD2. In germline, CDR1 is MNHEY, CDR2 SVGAGI. The CDR3 runs 15 residues. The junction had 4 bases not matched to a gene; V was cut back by 1 base and J by 7 bases. The CDR3 spells CASSYLTSGLNIQYF. The DNA of the CDR3 is TGTGCCAGCAGTTACTTGACTAGCGGGCTCAACATTCAGTACTTC.

V and J are TRBV7-8 and TRBJ2-1; no clear D. The CDR3 length is 13 residues. CDR1 is SGHVS and CDR2 is FQNEAQ in the germline V gene. Deletions cut 5 bases from V and 4 bases from J, with 9 bases between. CDR3 in amino acids: CASSAPEYNEQFF. The DNA of the CDR3 is TGTGCCAGCAGCGCCCCCGAGTACAATGAGCAGTTCTTC.

This sequence joins TRBV7-8 and TRBJ2-2, with TRBD2 matching 10 bases. CDR1 is SGHVS, CDR2 FQNEAQ, per germline. Trimming cost V 2 bases and J 2 bases; bases outside gene matches: 5. The CDR3 extends over 17 amino acids. The DNA for the CDR3 is TGTGCCAGCAGCTTAAGGGTAGCGGGGGGAAACACCGGGGAGCTGTTTTTT. Translating gives CASSLRVAGGNTGELFF.

This chain joins TRBV6-1 and TRBJ1-1; no reliable D call. V was shortened by 7 bases and J by 4 bases, with 13 bases between the two germline ends. There are 13 residues in the CDR3. Germline V gene lookup returns CDR1 MNHNS and CDR2 SASEGT. The CDR3 DNA is TGTGCCAGCACGAGTTTGTTTGGCACTGAAGCTTTCTTT. Its translation is CASTSLFGTEAFF.

The genes are TRBV5-8 and TRBJ1-5, with TRBD1 matching 7 bases. Germline CDR1 reads SGHTS; CDR2 reads YDEGEE. V gave up 4 bases and J gave up 5 bases; unmatched junction bases: 6. The CDR3 is 14 residues long. The CDR3 region is CASSLYRGDQPQHF. The CDR3 bases are TGTGCCAGCAGCCTTTACAGGGGAGATCAGCCCCAGCATTTT.

This chain uses TRBV6-1 with TRBJ1-6, with unresolved D. Germline CDR1 reads MNHNS; CDR2 reads SASEGT. CDR3 size: 13 residues. V lost 2 bases and J 4 bases, leaving 3 bases between the germline ends. The DNA for the CDR3 is TGTGCCAGCAGTGAATTATATAATTCACCCCTCCACTTT. This translates into CASSELYNSPLHF.

The rearrangement links TRBV5-1 to TRBJ2-5; TRBD2 matches at 10 bases. CDR1 and CDR2 from the germline V gene are SGHRS and YFSETQ. The CDR3 extends over 17 amino acids. Losses at the gene ends were 0 bases for V and 4 bases for J; bases not matched to a gene: 9. The CDR3 reads CASSLAAGGPGGETQYF. CDR3 DNA: TGCGCCAGCAGCTTGGCAGCGGGAGGGCCCGGGGGAGAGACCCAGTACTTC.

The chain joins TRBV30 to TRBJ1-2; D may be TRBD1 (6 bases). CDR3 length: 13 residues. Trimming removed 1 base at V and 4 bases at J, with 10 bases between. Germline CDR1 and CDR2: GTSNPN and SVGIG (reference sequence). Here the CDR3 reads CAWSDQGIYGYTF. DNA of the CDR3: TGTGCCTGGAGTGATCAGGGGATCTATGGCTACACCTTC.

V is TRBV6-1 and J is TRBJ2-7; 9 bases agree with TRBD1. The germline V gene has CDR1 MNHNS and CDR2 SASEGT. CDR3 size: 15 residues. V was clipped by 4 bases and J by 2 bases; unmatched bases: 6. The CDR3 reads CASSATGTGTYEQYF. In DNA form, the CDR3 reads TGTGCCAGCAGTGCGACCGGGACAGGGACCTACGAGCAGTACTTC.

The CDR3, as DNA: TGTGCCAGCACCGTAGACAATTACAATGAGCAGTTCTTC. It translates to CASTVDNYNEQFF. This chain links TRBV2 with TRBJ2-1; the D is unclear. The ends were cut back, 7 bases at V and 4 bases at J, with 11 bases in the middle. The CDR3 covers 13 residues. The germline V gene encodes CDR1 SNHLY and CDR2 FYNNEI.

The chain uses TRBV27 and TRBJ1-6, with D possibly being TRBD1 (5 bases). V was shortened by 7 bases and J by 10 bases, with 23 bases between the two germline ends. This CDR3 spans 16 amino acids. CDR1 is MNHEY, CDR2 SMNVEV, per germline (reference sequence). In nucleotides, the CDR3 is TGTGCCAGCACCGGTTACAGAGGGGTTCGGGGGTCACCCCTCCACTTT. Its protein is CASTGYRGVRGSPLHF.

The CDR3 bases are TGTGCCAGCAGTCGATCCGGGACATCTTCCTACACCTTC. Translation gives CASSRSGTSSYTF. The chain recombines TRBV6-4 with TRBJ1-2, with D perhaps TRBD1 (6 bases). The CDR3 has 13 amino acids. The V end was cut by 5 bases, the J end by 10 bases, with 17 bases between. In germline, CDR1 is MRHNA, CDR2 SNTAGT.

There are a few counts of this clone. The J gene is TRBJ2-3, the V gene TRBV4-1; D possibly corresponds to TRBD2 (5 bases). V was clipped by 0 bases and J by 1 base, with 11 bases between them. The CDR3 spans 16 residues. Germline CDR1 MGHRA, CDR2 YSYEKL. CDR3 sequence reads: CASSQERWGGTDTQYF. The CDR3 nucleotides are TGCGCCAGCAGCCAAGAACGGTGGGGAGGCACAGATACGCAGTATTTT.

This clone was seen just once. The chain is built from TRBV5-4 and TRBJ2-1, with a tentative D call TRBD2 (6 bases). The CDR3 is made up of 14 amino acids. Germline V gene sequence: CDR1 SGHNT, CDR2 YYREEE (reference sequence). V was shortened by 1 base and J by 5 bases, with 10 bases between the two germline ends. The CDR3 DNA is TGTGCCAGCAGCTTGATTTCGGGGGACAATGAGCAGTTCTTC. Translating it yields CASSLISGDNEQFF.

The chain links TRBV6-5 to TRBJ2-1, with D hard to call. CDR3 length equals 15 residues. The germline gives CDR1 MNHEY, CDR2 SVGAGI. Trimming removed 0 bases from V and 4 bases from J, with 10 bases in between. Written as DNA, the CDR3 is TGTGCCAGCAGTTACTCGCAGGAAAGATACAATGAGCAGTTCTTC. Its translation: CASSYSQERYNEQFF.

This chain links TRBV7-2 with TRBJ2-5, with 7 bases matching TRBD1. The tail of the sequence fits TRBJ2-7 better, so the J call may be wrong. This CDR3 is built from 14 residues. CDR1 SGHTA and CDR2 FQGNSA come from the germline V gene. CDR3 amino acids: CASSPGQAAYEQYF. The CDR3 DNA follows: TGTGCCAGCAGCCCCGGACAGGCTGCCTACGAGCAGTACTTC.